These 19 T cell receptor beta chains were sequenced from one sample in a study of monozygotic twins with inflammatory bowel disease. Each CDR3 protein gets one entry in TCRdb, which reprocessed the 5' RACE reads and gives no DNA. In all, the sample yields 440,000 or so distinct CDR3 sequences. Sequenced material: blood. Source of these receptors: a human donor with ulcerative colitis or Crohn's disease, or a healthy co-twin of an affected twin (not recorded which).

The chain couples TRBV7-9 to TRBJ2-3. The CDR3 is 13 residues long. Germline V gives CDR1 SEHNR, CDR2 FQNEAQ (reference sequence). The CDR3: CASSLYLEDTQYF. Drawing the rest from reference TRBV7-9 and TRBJ2-3, the complete variable domain is DTGVSQNPRHKITKRGQNVTFRCDPISEHNRLYWYRQTLGQGPEFLTYFQNEAQLEKSRLLSDRFSAERPKGSFSTLEIQRTEQGDSAMYLCASSLYLEDTQYFGPGTRLTVL.

The chain has TRBV12-5 and TRBJ1-1; absent DNA, TCRdb's TRBD1 call cannot be checked. The CDR3 extends over 17 amino acids. Per germline, CDR1 LGHNT and CDR2 FRNRAP. CDR3 loop: CASGYLPGQPRYPEAFF.

This chain joins TRBV12-3 or TRBV12-4 and TRBJ1-5. The CDR3 is made up of 12 amino acids. The CDR3 spells CASSLHLQPQHF.

The chain carries TRBV19 and TRBJ1-1. The CDR3 contains 11 residues. Germline V lookup: CDR1 LNHDA, CDR2 SQIVND (reference sequence). The CDR3 loop is CASSIGGSAFF.

V usage is TRBV5-1 and J usage is TRBJ2-7; without DNA, the TCRdb call of TRBD2 cannot be checked. This CDR3 has 14 amino acids. The V gene's germline CDR1 is SGHRS and CDR2 YFSETQ. This CDR3 is CASSSSGGSYEQYF.

This chain joins TRBV6-2 or TRBV6-3 and TRBJ2-7; TCRdb's D call, TRBD1, is unchecked because there is no DNA. In germline, CDR1 is MNHEY, CDR2 SVGEGT. This CDR3 contains 12 residues. The CDR3: CAIAGGSYEQYF.

V gene TRBV9 combines with J gene TRBJ2-3; TCRdb proposes TRBD2, but this gene call is untestable without DNA. Germline CDR1 reads SGDLS; CDR2 reads YYNGEE. The CDR3 has 14 residues. The CDR3 sequence: CASSVGRGTDTQYF.

The CDR3 sequence: CASSYHSRTGELFF. The chain employs TRBV27 and TRBJ2-2. The CDR3 consists of 14 residues. The germline CDR1 and CDR2 sequences are MNHEY and SMNVEV (reference sequence).

The genes are TRBV20-1 and TRBJ2-5; the D call of TRBD2 rests on TCRdb alone, since no DNA is present to check it. CDR1 is DFQATT and CDR2 is SNEGSKA in the germline V gene (reference sequence). This CDR3 contains 12 residues. The CDR3 sequence: CSAEGIQETQYF.

The chain employs TRBV7-2 and TRBJ2-5. Germline V gives CDR1 SGHTA, CDR2 FQGNSA. The CDR3 spans 15 residues. The CDR3 sequence: CASSLGSGTIEAQYF.

Here the CDR3 reads CASIHKGARQGRGETQYF. The V gene is TRBV7-8, the J gene TRBJ2-5; without DNA, the TCRdb call of TRBD1 cannot be checked. This CDR3 region has 18 residues. CDR1 and CDR2 (germline): SGHVS, FQNEAQ.

The gene calls are TRBV7-3 and TRBJ2-1; absent DNA, TCRdb's TRBD2 call cannot be checked. Germline CDR1 SGHTA, CDR2 FQGTGA. The CDR3 runs 17 residues. The chain's CDR3 is CASSSQAGGITYNEQFF.

Here the CDR3 reads CASSRGITDTQYF. The chain carries TRBV27 and TRBJ2-3; checking the TCRdb D call of TRBD1 is not possible without DNA. CDR1 and CDR2 (germline): MNHEY, SMNVEV (reference sequence). This CDR3 spans 13 amino acids.

The chain recombines TRBV12-3 or TRBV12-4 with TRBJ1-2; TCRdb picks TRBD1, but there is no DNA to check that call. The CDR3 consists of 14 residues. The CDR3 here is CASSLTGVPYGYTF.

The V and J genes are TRBV5-6 and TRBJ2-7; TCRdb outputs TRBD1, but without DNA this stays unchecked. The CDR3 sequence is 14 residues long. CDR1 and CDR2 (germline): SGHDT, YYEEEE. CDR3 protein: CASSPTGVSYEQYF.

The chain employs TRBV19 and TRBJ2-2; TCRdb outputs TRBD1, but without DNA this stays unchecked. The CDR3 length is 14 residues. Germline CDR1 reads LNHDA; CDR2 reads SQIVND (reference sequence). The CDR3 spells CASRYGTGVGELFF.

The V call is TRBV5-1, the J call TRBJ1-4; TCRdb gives TRBD1 as the D gene, but with no DNA this cannot be confirmed. The germline V gene encodes CDR1 SGHRS and CDR2 YFSETQ. The CDR3 is 15 amino acids. CDR3 residues: CASSKQGATNEKLFF.

V gene TRBV5-5 combines with J gene TRBJ1-1; TCRdb's D gene call, TRBD1, goes unchecked for lack of DNA. Germline V gene sequence: CDR1 SGHKS, CDR2 YYEKEE (reference sequence). CDR3 length equals 16 residues. The CDR3 loop reads CASSPVPREQGAEAFF. Full variable domain (rest looked up from reference TRBV5-5 and TRBJ1-1): DAGVTQSPTHLIKTRGQQVTLRCSPISGHKSVSWYQQVLGQGPQFIFQYYEKEERGRGNFPDRFSARQFPNYSSELNVNALLLGDSALYLCASSPVPREQGAEAFFGQGTRLTVV.

The chain links TRBV7-3 to TRBJ2-1; TCRdb gives TRBD2 as the D gene, but with no DNA this cannot be confirmed. Germline CDR1 and CDR2: SGHTA and FQGTGA. The CDR3 is 15 amino acids. Here the CDR3 reads CASSSLAGGGNEQFF.